One T cell receptor (beta chain) is described in this entry. The antigen is unknown. Repertoires were generated with immunoSEQ multiplex PCR, while TCRdb's copy carries only in-frame clones and drops some. The sample records about 210,000 clones, approximately 94% being singletons. The record originates from a study of T cell responses to AZD1222 COVID-19 vaccine. The CDR3 loop spans 16 amino acids. Germline V gene data show CDR1 as SEHNR and CDR2 as FQNEAQ (reference sequence). J lost 3 bases, V lost 5 bases, and 7 bases had no gene match. Regarding the study as a whole: In the spike-specific TCR repertoire, nearly half reportedly target unmutated variant regions.

Here the sequenced sample was peripheral blood, taken 28 days after the second dose of the MenACWY control vaccine. The TCR was taken from an adult who received the MenACWY meningococcal vaccine as a control. This chain connects TRBV7-9 to TRBJ1-6; TRBD1 agrees at 7 bases. CDR3 in amino acids: CASSPRGTDYNSPLHF. CDR3 sequence (DNA): TGTGCCAGCAGCCCTCGTGGGACAGACTATAATTCACCCCTCCACTTT.